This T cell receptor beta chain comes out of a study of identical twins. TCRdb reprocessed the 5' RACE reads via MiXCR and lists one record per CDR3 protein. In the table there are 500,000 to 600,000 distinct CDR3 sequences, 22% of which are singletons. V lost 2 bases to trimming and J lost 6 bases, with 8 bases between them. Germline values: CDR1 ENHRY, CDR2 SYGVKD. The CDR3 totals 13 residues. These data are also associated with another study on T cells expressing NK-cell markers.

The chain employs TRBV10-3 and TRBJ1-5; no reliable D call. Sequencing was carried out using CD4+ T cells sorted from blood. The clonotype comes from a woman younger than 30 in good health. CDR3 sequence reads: CAISEIRGQPQHF. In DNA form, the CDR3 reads TGTGCCATCAGTGAGATACGGGGTCAGCCCCAGCATTTT.